This T cell receptor (beta chain) is from a study of T cell repertoires in cytomegalovirus infection. As for the study in general: Through public TCR beta signatures, both CMV infection and matching HLA type were indicated.

CDR1 and CDR2 from the germline V gene are MNHNY and SVGAGI (reference sequence). V shed 8 bases and J shed 4 bases, with 17 bases lying between them. The CDR3 totals 14 residues. MiXCR was run by TCRdb on the reads, yielding one entry per CDR3 protein. The sample includes about 270,000 distinct CDR3 sequences, about 20% of them seen just once. This clonotype was detected once. Its antigen is still unknown. Study-level findings and limits: Individuals carrying CMV plus the relevant HLA were identified by cumulative frequency of public TCR beta families. The response measured ex vivo was dominated by TCR beta clonotypes (HLA-C-restricted and CMV-specific).

This receptor was identified in a human donor in good health (CMV status not recorded). Some clones in this sample may be carry-over from other donors' samples. This chain joins TRBV6-6 and TRBJ1-1; weak D call: TRBD1 (5 bases). The sequencing used cultured PBMCs, collected from culture after CMV antigen stimulation. The CDR3 DNA sequence: TGTGCCAGCCGGGGGACGGATAGCGGCACTGAAGCTTTCTTT. As protein: CASRGTDSGTEAFF.